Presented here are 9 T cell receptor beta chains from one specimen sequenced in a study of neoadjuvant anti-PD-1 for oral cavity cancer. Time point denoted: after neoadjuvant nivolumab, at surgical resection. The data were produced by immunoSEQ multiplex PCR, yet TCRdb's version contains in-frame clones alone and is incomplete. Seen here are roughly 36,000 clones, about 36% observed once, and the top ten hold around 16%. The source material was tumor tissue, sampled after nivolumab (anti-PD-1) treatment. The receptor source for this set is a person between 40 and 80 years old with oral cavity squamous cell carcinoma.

This CDR3 is CAWTRTDGSIGYTF. CDR3 DNA sequence: TGTGCCTGGACGAGGACGGACGGCTCTATTGGCTACACCTTC. The chain carries TRBV30 and TRBJ1-2; D call uncertain. Deletions cut 4 bases from V and 7 bases from J, with 19 bases between. CDR3 length: 14 residues. The germline CDR1 and CDR2 sequences are GTSNPN and SVGIG (reference sequence).

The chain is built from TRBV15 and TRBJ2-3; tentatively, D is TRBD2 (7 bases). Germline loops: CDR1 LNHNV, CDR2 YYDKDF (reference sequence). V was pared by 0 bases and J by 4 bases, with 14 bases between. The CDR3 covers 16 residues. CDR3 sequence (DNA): TGTGCCACCAGCAGAGATGGGGGGGGGCAATCAGATACGCAGTATTTT. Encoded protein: CATSRDGGGQSDTQYF.

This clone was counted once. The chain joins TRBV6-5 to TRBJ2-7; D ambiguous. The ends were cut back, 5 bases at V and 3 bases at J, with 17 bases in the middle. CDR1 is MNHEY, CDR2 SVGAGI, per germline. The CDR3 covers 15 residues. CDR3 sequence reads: CASSTEYPPRYEQYF. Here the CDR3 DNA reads TGTGCCAGCAGTACCGAGTACCCGCCGCGCTACGAGCAGTACTTC.

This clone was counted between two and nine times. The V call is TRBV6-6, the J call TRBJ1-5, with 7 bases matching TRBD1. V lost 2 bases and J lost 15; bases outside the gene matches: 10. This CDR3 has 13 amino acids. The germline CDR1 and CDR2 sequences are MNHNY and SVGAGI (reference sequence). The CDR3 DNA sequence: TGTGCCAGCAGTTACACCTATTCACAGGGGATGCATTTT. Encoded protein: CASSYTYSQGMHF.

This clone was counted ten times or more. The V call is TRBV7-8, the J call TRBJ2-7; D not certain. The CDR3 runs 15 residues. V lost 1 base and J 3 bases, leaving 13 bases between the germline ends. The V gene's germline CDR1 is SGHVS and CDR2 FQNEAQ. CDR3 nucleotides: TGTGCCAGCAGCTTAGTATTCGGGCTGAACTACGAGCAGTACTTC. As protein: CASSLVFGLNYEQYF. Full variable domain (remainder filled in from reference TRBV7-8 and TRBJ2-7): GAGVSQSPRYKVAKRGQDVALRCDPISGHVSLFWYQQALGQGPEFLTYFQNEAQLDKSGLPSDRFFAERPEGSVSTLKIQRTQQEDSAVYLCASSLVFGLNYEQYFGPGTRLTVT.

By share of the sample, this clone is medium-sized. CDR3 DNA: TGTGCCAGCTCGGGACAGTCCGCCCACGAGCAGTACTTC. It codes for CASSGQSAHEQYF. The rearrangement links TRBV6-5 to TRBJ2-7; 7 bases fit TRBD1. V lost 8 bases, J lost 5 bases, and 9 bases stayed unmatched. Germline V lookup: CDR1 MNHEY, CDR2 SVGAGI. The CDR3 contains 13 residues.

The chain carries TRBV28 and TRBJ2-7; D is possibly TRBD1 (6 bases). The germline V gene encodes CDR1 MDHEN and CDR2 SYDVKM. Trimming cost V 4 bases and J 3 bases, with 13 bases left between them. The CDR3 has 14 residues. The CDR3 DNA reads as TGTGCCAGCAGTTCACAGGGATCCTACTACGAGCAGTACTTC. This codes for CASSSQGSYYEQYF. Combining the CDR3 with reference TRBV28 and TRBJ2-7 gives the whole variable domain DVKVTQSSRYLVKRTGEKVFLECVQDMDHENMFWYRQDPGLGLRLIYFSYDVKMKEKGDIPEGYSVSREKKERFSLILESASTNQTSMYLCASSSQGSYYEQYFGPGTRLTVT.

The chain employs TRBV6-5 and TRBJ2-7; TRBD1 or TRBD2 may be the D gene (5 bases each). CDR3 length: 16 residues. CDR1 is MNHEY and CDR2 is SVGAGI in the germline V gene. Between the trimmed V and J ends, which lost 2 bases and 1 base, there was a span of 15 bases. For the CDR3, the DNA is TGTGCCAGCAGTTACCATTGGGGACGGGGATCCTACGAGCAGTACTTC. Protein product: CASSYHWGRGSYEQYF.

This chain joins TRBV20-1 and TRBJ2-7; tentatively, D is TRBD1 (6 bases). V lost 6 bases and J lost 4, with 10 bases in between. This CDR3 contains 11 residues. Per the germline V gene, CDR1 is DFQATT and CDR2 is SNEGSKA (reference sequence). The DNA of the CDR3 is TGCAGTGCGCCAGGGGTTTACGAGCAGTACTTC. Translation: CSAPGVYEQYF.